This record concerns one T cell receptor (beta chain) sequence. The CDR3 totals 14 residues. V lost 2 bases and J lost 5, with 10 bases in between. In germline, CDR1 is SEHNR, CDR2 FQNEAQ (reference sequence). Using immunoSEQ multiplex PCR, the repertoire was profiled, and TCRdb retains in-frame clones only, with some absent. The table has 2 million to 2.5 million clones, nearly 97% seen once. The entry originates in a study of shared clonotypes between healthy human individuals. Specimen: naive CD4+ T cells sorted from blood. Subset specified: CD45RA+ positively selected. The V gene is TRBV7-9, the J gene TRBJ2-1; D is possibly TRBD1 (5 bases). The receptor comes from a man between 18 and 29 years old in good health. The CDR3, as DNA: TGTGCCAGCAGCTTACAAGGGGCCCACAATGAGCAGTTCTTC. The encoded protein is CASSLQGAHNEQFF.